These 7 T cell receptor beta chains share one sample of origin, sequenced in a study of blood T cell repertoires in COVID-19. TCRdb's table, derived via immunoSEQ multiplex PCR, lists solely in-frame clones and lacks some. The data contain around 140,000 clones, over 70% of them singletons. Sequencing was carried out using PBMCs or T cells enriched from blood (not recorded which). These TCRs come from a man between 60 and 70 years old who had recovered from COVID-19.

The V and J genes are TRBV10-3 and TRBJ1-1; D call uncertain. Germline V gene sequence: CDR1 ENHRY, CDR2 SYGVKD. This CDR3 is built from 12 residues. V lost 10 bases and J lost 0, with 9 bases in between. CDR3 loop: CATQTMNTEAFF. CDR3 nucleotides: TGTGCCACTCAGACAATGAACACTGAAGCTTTCTTT.

The V and J genes are TRBV25-1 and TRBJ2-5; TRBD2 matches 9 bases. J was trimmed by 2 bases and V by 3 bases; bases with no gene match: 10. Germline values: CDR1 MGHDK, CDR2 SYGVNS. The CDR3 totals 17 residues. The CDR3 DNA reads TGTGCCAGCAGTGATCGGCGGGGGGGAATACAGCAAGAGACCCAGTACTTC. Amino acid sequence: CASSDRRGGIQQETQYF. Variable domain in full (rest from reference TRBV25-1 and TRBJ2-5): EADIYQTPRYLVIGTGKKITLECSQTMGHDKMYWYQQDPGMELHLIHYSYGVNSTEKGDLSSESTVSRIRTEHFPLTLESARPSHTSQYLCASSDRRGGIQQETQYFGPGTRLLVL.

This clone has a handful of counts. The chain couples TRBV30 to TRBJ2-2, with 9 positions matching TRBD1. V dropped 5 bases and J dropped 0; count of bases not matched to a gene: 7. Germline V lookup: CDR1 GTSNPN, CDR2 SVGIG (reference sequence). The CDR3 has 16 amino acids. The CDR3, as DNA: TGTGCCTGGGGGGGACAGGGAGGTTCGAACACCGGGGAGCTGTTTTTT. Protein: CAWGGQGGSNTGELFF.

The chain has TRBV2 and TRBJ1-2; a possible D gene is TRBD1 (6 bases). The germline gives CDR1 SNHLY, CDR2 FYNNEI. CDR3 length: 13 amino acids. Trimming cost V 7 bases and J 7 bases, with 16 bases left between them. The CDR3 nucleotides read TGTGCCAGCATCGGGGGGCGAGCGGGTGGCTACACCTTC. Encoded protein: CASIGGRAGGYTF.

This chain connects TRBV9 to TRBJ1-6, with 7 bases that match TRBD1. Germline CDR1 and CDR2: SGDLS and YYNGEE. The CDR3 runs to 15 residues. V lost 3 bases and J lost 8; bases outside the gene matches: 8. The CDR3 here is CASSGGGRSDSPLHF. CDR3 nucleotide sequence: TGTGCCAGCAGCGGAGGGGGCAGATCGGATTCACCCCTCCACTTT.

The V call is TRBV6-1, the J call TRBJ2-1; 7 bases fit TRBD1. V was clipped by 2 bases and J by 9 bases; unmatched bases: 10. The CDR3 runs 15 residues. The germline V gene encodes CDR1 MNHNS and CDR2 SASEGT. CDR3 sequence: CASSEWQGQLGEQFF. The CDR3 coding sequence is TGTGCCAGCAGTGAATGGCAGGGACAGTTGGGTGAGCAGTTCTTC.

CDR3 in DNA: TGCGCCAGCAGCTTGTCACAGGGCACCCACAATGAGCAGTTCTTC. This gives the protein CASSLSQGTHNEQFF. The V and J genes are TRBV5-1 and TRBJ2-1; possible D gene TRBD1, 6 bases. The CDR3 is made up of 15 amino acids. The germline V gene encodes CDR1 SGHRS and CDR2 YFSETQ. V was cut by 1 base and J by 5 bases, with 13 bases left in between.